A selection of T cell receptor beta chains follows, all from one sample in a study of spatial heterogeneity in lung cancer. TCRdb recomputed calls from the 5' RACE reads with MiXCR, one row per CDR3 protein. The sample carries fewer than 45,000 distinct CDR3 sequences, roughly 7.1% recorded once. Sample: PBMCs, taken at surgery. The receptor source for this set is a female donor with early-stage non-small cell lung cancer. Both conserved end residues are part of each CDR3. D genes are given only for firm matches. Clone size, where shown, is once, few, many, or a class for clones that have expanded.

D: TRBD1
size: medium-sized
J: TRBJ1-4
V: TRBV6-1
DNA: TGTGCCAGCGGGGGACAGGGTCATGAAAAACTGTTTTTT
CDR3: CASGGQGHEKLFF

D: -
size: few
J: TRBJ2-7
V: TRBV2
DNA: TGTGCCAGCAGTGAATTGCTTCTCATCTACGAGCAGTACTTC
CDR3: CASSELLLIYEQYF

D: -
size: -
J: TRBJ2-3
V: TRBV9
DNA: TGTGCCAGCAGCCCGAGGGTGTCCGATACGCAGTATTTT
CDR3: CASSPRVSDTQYF

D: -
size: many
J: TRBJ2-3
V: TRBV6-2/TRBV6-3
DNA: TGTGCCAGCATGAACCACTCCACAGATACGCAGTATTTT
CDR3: CASMNHSTDTQYF

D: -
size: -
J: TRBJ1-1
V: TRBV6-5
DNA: TGTGCCAGCAGTTACTCGCCGGAGGCCCACACTGAAGCTTTCTTT
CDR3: CASSYSPEAHTEAFF

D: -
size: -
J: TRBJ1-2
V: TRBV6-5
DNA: TGTGCCAGCAGTTACGGGGACTATGGCTACACCTTC
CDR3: CASSYGDYGYTF

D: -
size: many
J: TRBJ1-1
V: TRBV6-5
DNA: TGTGCCAGCAGTTACTCTAGGGGACCTTTGAACACTGAAGCTTTCTTT
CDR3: CASSYSRGPLNTEAFF

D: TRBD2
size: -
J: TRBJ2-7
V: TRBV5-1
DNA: TGCGCCAGCAGCTTGGTAGCGGGGGAGACCTACGAGCAGTACTTC
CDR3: CASSLVAGETYEQYF

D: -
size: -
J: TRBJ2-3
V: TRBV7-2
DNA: TGTGCCAGCAGCTACTTAGACTACGCGGGGGCGAAAGATACGCAGTATTTT
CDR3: CASSYLDYAGAKDTQYF

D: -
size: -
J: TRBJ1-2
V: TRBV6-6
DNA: TGTGCCAGCACGGTACAGGGCCCTAACTATGGCTACACCTTC
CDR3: CASTVQGPNYGYTF

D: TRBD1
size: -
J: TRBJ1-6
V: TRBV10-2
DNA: TGCGCCAGCAGTGACTCCCGACAGGGCCTGGGATCACCCCTCCACTTT
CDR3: CASSDSRQGLGSPLHF

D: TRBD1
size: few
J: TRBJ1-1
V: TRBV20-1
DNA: TGCAGTGCTGAACGACAGGGGGCGAACACTGAAGCTTTCTTT
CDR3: CSAERQGANTEAFF

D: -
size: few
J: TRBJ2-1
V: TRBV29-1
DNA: TGCAGCGCCCCCGTACCGGGTCTTGATGAGCAGTTCTTC
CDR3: CSAPVPGLDEQFF

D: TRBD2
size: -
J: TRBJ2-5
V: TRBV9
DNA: TGTGCCAGCAGCGTGAGGCGCGGGGGGCCTCTACAAGAGACCCAGTACTTC
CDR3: CASSVRRGGPLQETQYF

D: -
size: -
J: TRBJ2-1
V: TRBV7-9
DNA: TGTGCCAGCAGCTTATTAGGCAGGAATGAGCAGTTCTTC
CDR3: CASSLLGRNEQFF

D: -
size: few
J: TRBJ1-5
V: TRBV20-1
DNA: TGCAGTGCTAGCTCCAGGACCCTTAGAGGCAATCAGCCCCAGCATTTT
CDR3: CSASSRTLRGNQPQHF

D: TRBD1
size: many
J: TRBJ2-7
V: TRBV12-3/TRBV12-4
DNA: TGTGCCAGCACCCAACAGGGACAGCTGTACGAGCAGTACTTC
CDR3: CASTQQGQLYEQYF

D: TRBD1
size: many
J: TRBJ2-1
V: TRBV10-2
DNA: TGCGCCAGCGTCGGGACAGGGGTCCATTATGAGCAGTTCTTC
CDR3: CASVGTGVHYEQFF

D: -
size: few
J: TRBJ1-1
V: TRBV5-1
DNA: TGCGCCAGCAGCTTGGGGATGAACACTGAAGCTTTCTTT
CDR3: CASSLGMNTEAFF

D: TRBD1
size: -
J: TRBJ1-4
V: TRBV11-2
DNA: TGTGCCAGCAGCCAGGACAGGGGCAACGAAAAACTGTTTTTT
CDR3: CASSQDRGNEKLFF

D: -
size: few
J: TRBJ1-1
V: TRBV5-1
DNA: TGCGCCAGCAGCTCCCAGGAGGGGCTTGGCACTGAAGCTTTCTTT
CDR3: CASSSQEGLGTEAFF

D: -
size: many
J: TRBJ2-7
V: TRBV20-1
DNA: TGCAGTGCATGGGTTAGCGGCACCTACGAGCAGTACTTC
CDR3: CSAWVSGTYEQYF

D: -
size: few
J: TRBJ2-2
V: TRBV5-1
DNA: TGCGCCAGCAGCTTAAGCCCACAGGGAACGAGCACCGGCGAGCTGTTTTTT
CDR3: CASSLSPQGTSTGELFF

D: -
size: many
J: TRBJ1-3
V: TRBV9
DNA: TGTGCCAGCAGCTCGGACATCGGCTCTGGAAACACCATATATTTT
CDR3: CASSSDIGSGNTIYF

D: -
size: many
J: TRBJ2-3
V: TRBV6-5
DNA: TGTGCCAGCAGTTACCGGGGTAATACGCAGTATTTT
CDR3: CASSYRGNTQYF

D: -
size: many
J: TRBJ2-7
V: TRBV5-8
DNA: TGTGCCAGCAGCTTGTCCGCGGTCGAGCAGTACTTC
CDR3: CASSLSAVEQYF

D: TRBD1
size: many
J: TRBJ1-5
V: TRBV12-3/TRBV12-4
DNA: TGTGCCAGCAAAACCGGGACAGGCAATCAGCCCCAGCATTTT
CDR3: CASKTGTGNQPQHF

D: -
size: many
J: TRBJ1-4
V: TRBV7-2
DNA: TGTGCCAGCAGCTCCCAGGGGCGCGTAAATGAAAAACTGTTTTTT
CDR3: CASSSQGRVNEKLFF

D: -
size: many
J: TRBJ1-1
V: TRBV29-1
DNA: TGCAGCGTTGGGGACTATAGTGAAGCTTTCTTT
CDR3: CSVGDYSEAFF

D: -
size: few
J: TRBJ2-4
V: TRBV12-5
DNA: TGTGCTAGTGGTTCCGGGATCCTTCAGTACTTC
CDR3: CASGSGILQYF

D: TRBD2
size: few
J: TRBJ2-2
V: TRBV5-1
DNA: TGCGCCAGCAGCTTGACCGCGGGGGCCGGGGAGCTGTTTTTT
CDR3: CASSLTAGAGELFF

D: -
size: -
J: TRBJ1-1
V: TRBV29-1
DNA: TGCAGCGCCTCAAGGGGCCTCATGAACACTGAAGCTTTCTTT
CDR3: CSASRGLMNTEAFF

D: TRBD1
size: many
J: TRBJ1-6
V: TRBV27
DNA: TGTGCCAGCAGTTTAAACAGGGGTAATTCACCCCTCCACTTT
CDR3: CASSLNRGNSPLHF

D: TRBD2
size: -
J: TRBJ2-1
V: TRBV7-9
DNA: TGTGCCAGCAGCTTGGTTGGGACTAGCGGCTACAATGAGCAGTTCTTC
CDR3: CASSLVGTSGYNEQFF

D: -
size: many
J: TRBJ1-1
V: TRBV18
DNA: TGTGCCAGCTCGTCGATGCCCCCTGAAGCTTTCTTT
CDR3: CASSSMPPEAFF

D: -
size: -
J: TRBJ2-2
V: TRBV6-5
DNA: TGTGCCAGCAGCTACACCACCGGGGAGCTGTTTTTT
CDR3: CASSYTTGELFF

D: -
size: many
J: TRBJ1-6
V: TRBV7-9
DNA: TGTGCCAGCAGCTTCCAGGGGAGCTCCTATAATTCACCCCTCCACTTT
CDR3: CASSFQGSSYNSPLHF

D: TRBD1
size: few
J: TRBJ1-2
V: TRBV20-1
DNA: TGCAGTGCTAACCCGACAGGGACCGGCTACACCTTC
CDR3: CSANPTGTGYTF

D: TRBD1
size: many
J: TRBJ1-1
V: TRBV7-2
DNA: TGTGCCAGCAGCCCGGACAGGCGCGCCGAAGCTTTCTTT
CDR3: CASSPDRRAEAFF

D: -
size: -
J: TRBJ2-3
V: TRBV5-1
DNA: TGCGCCTGCAGCTCCGGCGGGACAGTCATCCAAGATACGCAGTATTTT
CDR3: CACSSGGTVIQDTQYF

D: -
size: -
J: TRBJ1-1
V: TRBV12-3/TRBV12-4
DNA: TGTGCCAGCAGTTTCTATCAGAGCGAAGCTTTCTTT
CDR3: CASSFYQSEAFF

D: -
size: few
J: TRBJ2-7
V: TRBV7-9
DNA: TGTGCCAGCAGCTTAGTAGCGGTTGCTCACGAGCAGTACTTC
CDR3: CASSLVAVAHEQYF

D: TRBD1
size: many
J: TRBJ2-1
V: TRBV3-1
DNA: TGTGCCAGCACCCCTCGGACAGGCCAATACAATGAGCAGTTCTTC
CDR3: CASTPRTGQYNEQFF

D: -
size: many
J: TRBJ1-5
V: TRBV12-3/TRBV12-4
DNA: TGTGCCAGCAGTCCCGCCGGGAGCAATCAGCCCCAGCATTTT
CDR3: CASSPAGSNQPQHF

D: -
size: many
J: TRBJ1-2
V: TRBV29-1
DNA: TGCAGCGTTGCGGTTCAGTCGGTGGGAGGGGGAGATTTTAGCTATGGCTACACCTTC
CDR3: CSVAVQSVGGGDFSYGYTF

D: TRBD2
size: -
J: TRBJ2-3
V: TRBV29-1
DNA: TGCAGCGTTGCCCGGGGGGGTACAGATACGCAGTATTTT
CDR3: CSVARGGTDTQYF

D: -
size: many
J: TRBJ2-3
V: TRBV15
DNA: TGTGCCACCAGCAGAGTGCGAGCATCAGATACGCAGTATTTT
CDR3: CATSRVRASDTQYF

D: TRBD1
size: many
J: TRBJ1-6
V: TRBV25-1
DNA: TGTGCCAGCAGTGACGTACAGGGGAATTCACCCCTCCACTTT
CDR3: CASSDVQGNSPLHF

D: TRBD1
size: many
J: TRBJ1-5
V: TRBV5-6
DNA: TGTGCCAGCAGCTTGGGGGACAGGCGTCAGCCCCAGCATTTT
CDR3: CASSLGDRRQPQHF

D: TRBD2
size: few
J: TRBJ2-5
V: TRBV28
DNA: TGTGCCAGCACGCCGGGGGGGGCACGAGAGACCCAGTACTTC
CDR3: CASTPGGARETQYF

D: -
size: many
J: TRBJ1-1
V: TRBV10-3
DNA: TGTGCCATCAGGAAGGAAGGCACTGAAGCTTTCTTT
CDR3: CAIRKEGTEAFF